This T cell receptor (beta chain) was identified in a study of blood T cell repertoires in COVID-19. This clone was picked up a small number of times. In the original processing: Reference gene primer amplification yielded estimated nucleated cell counts. Profiled with immunoSEQ multiplex PCR; TCRdb holds only in-frame clones, not every one. V, J and clone size are taken as reported in that table, and D and trimming were inferred from the DNA itself. The sample comprises some 80,000 clones, approximately 86% of which are singletons, and over 15% rests with the top ten. The germline gives CDR1 SGDLS, CDR2 YYNGEE. The germline V and J ends were trimmed by 3 bases and 6 bases, with 23 bases remaining between them. There are 17 residues in the CDR3.

The receptor comes from an elderly man with active or convalescent COVID-19. Sequences were obtained from peripheral blood. The chain joins TRBV9 to TRBJ2-3, with D possibly TRBD2 on 6 matching bases. The CDR3 sequence is CASSARRGGGAADTQYF. The CDR3 DNA sequence: TGTGCCAGCAGCGCCCGTAGAGGAGGAGGGGCGGCGGATACGCAGTATTTT.